This entry lists 12 T cell receptor beta chains sequenced from one sample in a study of T cell changes during pregnancy in multiple sclerosis. Sequencing was performed with immunoSEQ multiplex PCR; in TCRdb, only in-frame clones are kept and a portion is missing. The sample has tens of thousands of clones, less than 90% seen once. Sequencing was performed on CD4+ T cells from peripheral blood mononuclear cells, taken in the second trimester of pregnancy. The receptors stem from a female donor with multiple sclerosis, enrolled in a pregnancy study.

This clone was picked up one time. The V call is TRBV10-3, the J call TRBJ2-6, with D uncertain. Germline CDR1 ENHRY, CDR2 SYGVKD. V lost 4 bases, J lost 5 bases, and 21 bases lay in between. This CDR3 has 18 amino acids. CDR3 loop: CAISAQTVVQSRANVLTF. CDR3 coding DNA: TGTGCCATCAGTGCCCAGACTGTAGTACAAAGTCGGGCCAACGTCCTGACTTTC.

This chain uses TRBV2 with TRBJ2-7; 8 nucleotides agree with TRBD1. The ends lost 6 bases at V and 2 bases at J; junction bases unmatched: 9. This CDR3 region has 15 residues. Germline V gene lookup returns CDR1 SNHLY and CDR2 FYNNEI. In DNA, the CDR3 is TGTGCCAGCAGCCGGGACAGGCTACTAACCTACGAGCAGTACTTC. This sequence encodes CASSRDRLLTYEQYF.

This chain connects TRBV15 to TRBJ2-1; D is perhaps TRBD2 (5 bases). V lost 4 bases and J lost 10, with 20 bases in between. Looked up from germline, CDR1 is LNHNV and CDR2 is YYDKDF (reference sequence). This CDR3 has 15 residues. CDR3 coding DNA: TGTGCCACCAGCACCCGACCTAGTGGACTTACGGAGCAGTTCTTC. It yields the protein CATSTRPSGLTEQFF.

The CDR3 DNA follows: TGTGCCAGCAGTCCGGACATCTACGAGCAGTACTTC. This gives the protein CASSPDIYEQYF. This chain joins TRBV9 and TRBJ2-7, with TRBD1 as a possible D gene (5 bases). Trimming stripped 5 bases from V and 3 bases from J, with 9 bases between. This CDR3 has 12 amino acids. The V gene's germline CDR1 is SGDLS and CDR2 YYNGEE. Full variable domain (missing parts from reference TRBV9 and TRBJ2-7): DSGVTQTPKHLITATGQRVTLRCSPRSGDLSVYWYQQSLDQGLQFLIQYYNGEERAKGNILERFSAQQFPDLHSELNLSSLELGDSALYFCASSPDIYEQYFGPGTRLTVT.

This clone appeared a few times. The chain carries TRBV9 and TRBJ2-1, with 7 bases lining up with TRBD2. Germline trimming cut 4 bases from V and 7 bases from J; bases unmatched to any gene: 8. The CDR3 is 14 residues long. Germline assignment: CDR1 SGDLS and CDR2 YYNGEE. The CDR3 DNA reads as TGTGCCAGCAGCCCGCGGGGGTCCCAAAATGAGCAGTTCTTC. It yields the protein CASSPRGSQNEQFF.

This chain connects TRBV6-1 to TRBJ2-3; TRBD1 is a possible D gene (5 bases). This CDR3 is built from 15 residues. Germline V gives CDR1 MNHNS, CDR2 SASEGT. Trimming took off 7 bases at V and 2 bases at J, with 16 bases between the two ends. The CDR3 coding sequence is TGTGCCAGCAATGGGGCGGCGGATGCCACAGATACGCAGTATTTT. Translating it yields CASNGAADATDTQYF.

CDR3 in amino acids: CASSLDSRSETQYF. For the CDR3, the DNA is TGTGCCAGCAGCTTAGACAGTAGGTCCGAGACCCAGTACTTC. The chain couples TRBV7-2 to TRBJ2-5; no reliable D call. The CDR3 loop spans 14 amino acids. Trimming took off 1 base at V and 5 bases at J, with 11 bases between the two ends. The germline CDR1 and CDR2 sequences are SGHTA and FQGNSA. The full variable domain, its missing parts supplied by reference TRBV7-2 and TRBJ2-5, is GAGVSQSPSNKVTEKGKDVELRCDPISGHTALYWYRQSLGQGLEFLIYFQGNSAPDKSGLPSDRFSAERTGGSVSTLTIQRTQQEDSAVYLCASSLDSRSETQYFGPGTRLLVL.

J is TRBJ2-5 and V is TRBV5-6; 10 positions match TRBD2. The CDR3 loop spans 16 amino acids. Germline-derived CDR1 and CDR2 are SGHDT and YYEEEE. Trimming at V came to 0 bases and at J to 4 bases, leaving 6 bases not matched to a gene. This chain's CDR3 is CASSLATAGGRETQYF. The CDR3, as DNA: TGTGCCAGCAGCTTGGCCACAGCGGGAGGGAGAGAGACCCAGTACTTC.

A single count supports this clone. The V call is TRBV21-1, the J call TRBJ2-7; TRBD2, the table's D call, was not compared with the DNA. TRBV21-1 is recorded as a pseudogene. CDR3 length: 14 residues. The CDR3 sequence: CASSKLSFVPEQYF. DNA of the CDR3: TGTGCCAGCAGCAAACTATCGTTTGTCCCCGAGCAGTACTTC.

The chain joins TRBV7-2 to TRBJ2-5, with TRBD1 matching over 9 bases. The length of the CDR3 is 16 residues. Losses at the gene ends were 5 bases for V and 4 bases for J; bases not matched to a gene: 11. Germline assignment: CDR1 SGHTA and CDR2 FQGNSA. The CDR3 DNA reads as TGTGCCAGCAGCCCCAATGGGGGGACAGGGAGAGAGACCCAGTACTTC. Protein product: CASSPNGGTGRETQYF. Complete variable domain (other parts from reference TRBV7-2 and TRBJ2-5): GAGVSQSPSNKVTEKGKDVELRCDPISGHTALYWYRQSLGQGLEFLIYFQGNSAPDKSGLPSDRFSAERTGGSVSTLTIQRTQQEDSAVYLCASSPNGGTGRETQYFGPGTRLLVL.

CDR3 in amino acids: CASNPGRGRAGEQYF. The DNA of the CDR3 is TGTGCCAGCAATCCGGGGCGCGGGAGGGCCGGTGAGCAGTACTTC. The chain is built from TRBV2 and TRBJ2-7; 9 nucleotides line up with TRBD2. The ends lost 7 bases at V and 7 bases at J; junction bases unmatched: 14. CDR3 length: 15 residues. In germline, CDR1 is SNHLY, CDR2 FYNNEI. Supplemented by reference TRBV2 and TRBJ2-7, the full variable domain reads EPEVTQTPSHQVTQMGQEVILRCVPISNHLYFYWYRQILGQKVEFLVSFYNNEISEKSEIFDDQFSVERPDGSNFTLKIRSTKLEDSAMYFCASNPGRGRAGEQYFGPGTRLTVT.

The chain has TRBV13 and TRBJ2-7; 10 bases agree with TRBD2. In germline, CDR1 is PRHDT, CDR2 FYEKMQ (reference sequence). Trimming at V came to 4 bases and at J to 9 bases, leaving 12 bases not matched to a gene. The CDR3 totals 15 residues. The CDR3 region is CASSSLAGRGIVQYF. The CDR3 DNA is TGTGCCAGCAGCTCACTAGCGGGAAGAGGGATAGTGCAGTACTTC.